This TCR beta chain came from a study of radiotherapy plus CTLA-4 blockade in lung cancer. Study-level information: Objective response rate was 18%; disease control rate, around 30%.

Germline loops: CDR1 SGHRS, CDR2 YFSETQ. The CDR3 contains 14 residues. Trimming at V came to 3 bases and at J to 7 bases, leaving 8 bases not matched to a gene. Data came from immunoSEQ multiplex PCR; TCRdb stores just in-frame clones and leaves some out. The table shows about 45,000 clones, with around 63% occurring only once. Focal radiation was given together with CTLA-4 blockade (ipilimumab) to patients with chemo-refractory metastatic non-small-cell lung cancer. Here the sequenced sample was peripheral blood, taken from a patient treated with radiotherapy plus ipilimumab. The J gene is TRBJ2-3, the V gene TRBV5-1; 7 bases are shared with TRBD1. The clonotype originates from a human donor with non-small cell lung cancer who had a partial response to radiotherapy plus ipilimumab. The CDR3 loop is CASSSATGPNTQYF. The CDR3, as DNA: TGCGCCAGCAGCTCGGCGACAGGGCCGAATACGCAGTATTTT.